A single sample gave rise to the 30 T cell receptor beta chains below, sequenced in a study of tumor-infiltrating lymphocytes in primary liver carcinoma. The authors made TCR beta cDNA from about 500 ng total RNA with a constant-region primer. TCR beta libraries came from three nested multiplex PCR rounds using slightly modified ARM-PCR. PCR rounds one and two used TRBV1-TRBV30 forward primers with a C-beta reverse primer for around 9 cycles each. TCRdb re-called the multiplex PCR reads through MiXCR, storing one row per CDR3 protein. The data show 20,000 to 30,000 distinct CDR3 sequences, with roughly three quarters seen just once and under 35% held by the top ten. Without any cell sorting, roughly 20-32 mg of bulk tissue yielded co-extracted RNA and DNA. Sequencing input: liver tumor tissue from sampling region 5. Documented subset: tumor region T5, tumor centre. These receptor sequences come from a woman aged 25-40 years with primary liver carcinoma and hepatitis B virus infection.

Worth noting for this clonotype: The germline gene is not matched at one end of the junction; a read error may be the cause. This chain connects TRBV6-5 to TRBJ2-2, with D maybe TRBD2 (5 bases). The V gene's germline CDR1 is MNHEY and CDR2 SVGAGI. The CDR3 spans 16 residues. The CDR3 loop is CVSSYGLAPNTGKLFF. The CDR3 DNA reads as TGTGTCAGCAGTTATGGATTAGCGCCGAACACCGGGAAGCTGTTTTTT.

To note about this clonotype: At one end, the junction sequence differs from germline, possibly due to a read error. V is TRBV30 and J is TRBJ2-1, with D possibly being TRBD2 (6 bases). Germline lookup yields CDR1 GTSNPN and CDR2 SVGIG (reference sequence). CDR3 length: 13 amino acids. In nucleotides, the CDR3 is TGTGCCTGCGTCTACCCGGACTACAATAAGCAGTTCTTC. Residues: CACVYPDYNKQFF.

With respect to this clonotype: An end of the junction does not agree with germline; a read error may underlie this. This chain connects TRBV12-3 or TRBV12-4 to TRBJ2-1, with TRBD2 identical over 10 bases. This CDR3 region has 15 residues. DNA for the CDR3: TGTGCCAGCAGCCTGTCATGGACTAGCGGACTTGAGCAGTCCTTC. It is translated as CASSLSWTSGLEQSF.

On this clonotype itself: Germline and junction disagree at one end, which may indicate a read error. The J gene is TRBJ2-6, the V gene TRBV5-6; D possibly corresponds to TRBD1 (6 bases). Per the germline V gene, CDR1 is SGHDT and CDR2 is YYEEEE. The CDR3 has 17 amino acids. DNA of the CDR3: TGTGCCAGCAGCCAGGACAGCAGCTTCTCTGGGGCCAAGGTCCTGACATTC. As protein: CASSQDSSFSGAKVLTF.

Of note for this clonotype: The CDR3 carries no conserved terminal phenylalanine or tryptophan, so it likely arises from a read error. The gene calls are TRBV6-1 and TRBJ1-4; D not resolved. Deletions cut 6 bases from V and 7 bases from J, with 15 bases between. Germline-derived CDR1 and CDR2 are MNHNS and SASEGT. This CDR3 is built from 14 residues. The CDR3 DNA is TGTGCCAGCAGGGGCCATGGTGGCCGTGAAAAACTGTTTATT. It yields the protein CASRGHGGREKLFI.

With regard to this clonotype: This CDR3 fails to terminate in the conserved phenylalanine or tryptophan, so it likely reflects a read error. The limits of the CDR3 on the DNA are not certain, so only TCRdb's listed CDR3 is given. CDR3 amino acids: CASSPGLAGGVALDSEWFS. The chain uses TRBV7-8 and TRBJ2-1; no DNA check was done on the table's D call, TRBD2. With termini counted, the CDR3 has 19 amino acids. Looked up from germline, CDR1 is SGHVS and CDR2 is FQNEAQ.

A word on this clonotype: One end of the junction varies from germline; a read error may be responsible. The rearrangement joins TRBV10-3 to TRBJ2-1; D is possibly TRBD2 (5 bases). The germline gives CDR1 ENHRY, CDR2 SYGVKD. The CDR3 runs 17 residues. Here the CDR3 DNA reads TGTGCCATTAGTGAGACCATGGCGGTTAGCGCCTACAATGAACAGTTCTTC. Amino acids: CAISETMAVSAYNEQFF.

Comment on this clonotype: In this CDR3 the conserved last residue, phenylalanine or tryptophan, is missing, so a read error is likely. The chain combines TRBV28 with TRBJ2-5, with D perhaps assigned TRBD1 or TRBD2 (5 bases each). V was trimmed by 5 bases and J by 5 bases, leaving 15 bases between them. There are 14 residues in the CDR3. Germline-derived CDR1 and CDR2 are MDHEN and SYDVKM. In DNA form, the CDR3 reads TGTGCCAGCAGTGCGATTGGGGGATGGGAGACCCAGTACCCC. Protein product: CASSAIGGWETQYP.

The chain carries TRBV7-3 and TRBJ2-5; D perhaps matches TRBD1 (6 bases). V lost 0 bases to trimming and J lost 3 bases, with 11 bases between them. The CDR3 is 15 amino acids. Germline V gene lookup returns CDR1 SGHTA and CDR2 FQGTGA. As DNA, the CDR3 is TGTGCCAGCAGCTTAACTAGGGGGAGTAAAGAGACCCAGTACTTC. Amino acid sequence: CASSLTRGSKETQYF.

This chain connects TRBV4-3 to TRBJ2-3; the D is unclear. There are 18 residues in the CDR3. Germline loops: CDR1 LGHNA, CDR2 YSLEER. V shed 4 bases and J shed 6 bases, with 26 bases lying between them. The CDR3: CASSRAVWLGDPDDTQYF. DNA of the CDR3: TGCGCCAGCAGCCGGGCGGTTTGGCTGGGTGATCCCGATGATACGCAGTATTTT.

On this clonotype itself: A junction end diverges from the germline sequence, so it may reflect a read error. The chain employs TRBV25-1 and TRBJ2-5; D not resolved. The germline V gene has CDR1 MGHDK and CDR2 SYGVNS. The CDR3 has 13 amino acids. CDR3 region: CTSSDYGLGTQYF. The DNA of the CDR3 is TGTACCAGCAGTGATTACGGCTTGGGAACCCAATACTTC.

This clonotype was observed a handful of times. Relative to the germline gene, one junction end is altered; a read error may explain this. V usage is TRBV7-9 and J usage is TRBJ2-1; TRBD2 agrees at 9 bases. This CDR3 is 16 amino acids long. The germline gives CDR1 SEHNR, CDR2 FQNEAQ (reference sequence). In DNA form, the CDR3 reads TGTACCAGCAGCTATCCTAGCGGGAACTCCTACAATGAGCAGTTCTTC. As protein: CTSSYPSGNSYNEQFF.

A note on this clonotype: At one boundary the junction diverges from the germline segment, which might be a read error. This chain uses TRBV7-8 with TRBJ2-1, with 11 bases identical to TRBD2. CDR1 is SGHVS and CDR2 is FQNEAQ in the germline V gene. The CDR3 extends over 16 amino acids. CDR3 in DNA: TGTGCCTGCAGCTTAGTCACGGGACTAGCGGACAATGAGCAGTTCTTC. Protein: CACSLVTGLADNEQFF.

About this clonotype: The CDR3 does not end in the conserved phenylalanine or tryptophan, so this is likely a read error. The chain employs TRBV2 and TRBJ2-7; D uncertain. The length of the CDR3 is 15 residues. Deletions cut 1 base from V and 2 bases from J, with 12 bases between. The V gene's germline CDR1 is SNHLY and CDR2 FYNNEI. The CDR3 DNA is TGTGCCAGCAGTGAAGGGTGGGCGGTCACCTACGAGCAGTACCTC. Protein product: CASSEGWAVTYEQYL.

A word on this clonotype: No conserved phenylalanine or tryptophan ends this CDR3, so it is likely a read error. The chain recombines TRBV11-3 with TRBJ1-6; D not certain. CDR3 length: 15 residues. Per germline, CDR1 SGHNT and CDR2 YENEEA. CDR3 sequence: CDSSFKWSYNSHLHL. The DNA of the CDR3 is TGTGACAGCAGCTTTAAGTGGAGCTATAATTCACACCTCCACCTT.

This clonotype was seen more than once but under ten times. CDR3 sequence reads: CASSPWTGLTGELFF. CDR3 DNA: TGTGCCAGCAGTCCGTGGACAGGTCTCACCGGGGAGCTGTTTTTT. The chain links TRBV6-5 to TRBJ2-2; the match to TRBD1 covers 7 bases. Trimming took 5 bases from V and 4 from J; bases not matched to a gene: 7. CDR3 length equals 15 residues. In germline, CDR1 is MNHEY, CDR2 SVGAGI.

The rearrangement links TRBV12-3 or TRBV12-4 to TRBJ2-4, with D perhaps assigned TRBD1 or TRBD2 (6 bases each). The CDR3 totals 14 residues. V gave up 1 base and J gave up 8 bases, with 12 bases separating them. CDR3 nucleotides: TGTGCCAGCAGTTTAGTGCTGGAGGGGGACATTCAGTACTTC. Residues: CASSLVLEGDIQYF.

V and J are TRBV4-3 and TRBJ1-2; no clear D gene. Germline CDR1 reads LGHNA; CDR2 reads YSLEER. The CDR3 loop spans 14 amino acids. Between the trimmed V and J ends, which lost 5 bases and 7 bases, there was a span of 17 bases. CDR3 sequence: CASSFELEICGYTF. The CDR3, as DNA: TGCGCCAGCAGCTTTGAGTTGGAGATCTGTGGCTACACCTTC.

This clonotype was seen once. Given a much more abundant clone one base away, this may be a read error. The V call is TRBV11-2, the J call TRBJ2-7; D unclear. Germline loops: CDR1 SGHAT, CDR2 FQNNGV. The CDR3 extends over 13 amino acids. CDR3 bases: TGTGCCAGCTGCTTAAGGGTTATCTCCGAGCAGTACTTC. Encoded protein: CASCLRVISEQYF.

Concerning this clonotype: Lacking the conserved final phenylalanine or tryptophan, this CDR3 likely reflects a read error. The J gene is TRBJ1-4, the V gene TRBV6-1; a weak D match, TRBD1 (5 bases). Trimming cost V 6 bases and J 7 bases, with 15 bases left between them. The CDR3 has 14 amino acids. Germline V CDR1 and CDR2: MNHNS, SASEGT. CDR3 sequence: CASRGQGGREKLFS. The CDR3 DNA reads TGTGCCAGCAGGGGCCAGGGTGGTCGTGAAAAACTGTTTTCT.

With respect to this clonotype: This could be a read error, since a much larger clone is one nucleotide away. The V call is TRBV28, the J call TRBJ1-2; D is undetermined. The CDR3 has 13 amino acids. V dropped 5 bases and J dropped 2 bases, with 9 bases sitting between them. Germline values: CDR1 MDHEN, CDR2 SYDVKM. The CDR3 here is CASSQSLNYGYTF. The CDR3 DNA follows: TGTGCCAGCAGTCAGTCTCTGAACTATGGCTACACCTTC.

The chain has TRBV11-2 and TRBJ2-7; D not resolved. CDR1 is SGHAT, CDR2 FQNNGV, per germline. With 7 bases removed from V and 6 bases from J, the gap between germline ends came to 13 bases. This CDR3 has 12 residues. The DNA of the CDR3 is TGTGCCAGCATCCTAGGTTCCACCGAGCAGTACTTC. It is translated as CASILGSTEQYF.

This clonotype was detected a few times. Germline and junction disagree at one end, which may indicate a read error. This sequence joins TRBV6-6 and TRBJ2-3, with D tentatively TRBD1 (5 bases). Germline CDR1 and CDR2: MNHNY and SVGAGI (reference sequence). CDR3 size: 15 residues. The DNA for the CDR3 is TGTGCCAGCAGTTACTGGAGTCAGGGTGCAGATACGCAGTACTTT. It is translated as CASSYWSQGADTQYF.

This clonotype came up once. The conserved phenylalanine or tryptophan normally closing the CDR3 is absent here, so this likely arose from a read error. The rearrangement joins TRBV6-1 to TRBJ2-7; D unresolved. CDR3 size: 12 residues. Germline V gene sequence: CDR1 MNHNS, CDR2 SASEGT. Trimming shortened V by 4 bases and J by 3 bases, and 7 bases separated the two germline ends. CDR3 loop: CASSGLFYEQYS. The CDR3 nucleotides are TGTGCCAGCAGTGGTCTATTCTACGAGCAGTACTCT.

Turning to this clonotype: A read error may account for a junction end that differs from germline. This chain links TRBV12-3 or TRBV12-4 with TRBJ1-1; a possible D gene is TRBD1 (6 bases). The CDR3 loop spans 13 amino acids. The CDR3 DNA follows: TGTGCCAGCAGTTCCACAGGGAACACTGAAGCTACCTTT. Protein product: CASSSTGNTEATF.

Remarks on this clonotype: The junction departs from germline at one end; a sequencing error may be responsible. J is TRBJ1-1 and V is TRBV5-6; D is perhaps TRBD1 (5 bases). The CDR3 length is 12 residues. Germline V lookup: CDR1 SGHDT, CDR2 YYEEEE. For the CDR3, the DNA is TGTGCCAGCGGGTGTGAGGACACTGAAGCTTTTTTT. The encoded protein is CASGCEDTEAFF.

This clonotype was observed a few times. The gene calls are TRBV28 and TRBJ2-3; D might be TRBD1 or TRBD2, each matching 5 bases. The CDR3 has 17 amino acids. Trimming cost V 6 bases and J 1 base, with 20 bases left between them. Germline-derived CDR1 and CDR2 are MDHEN and SYDVKM. The CDR3 bases are TGTGCCAGCAGCTTTGACAGTATGAGGGGAGGCACAGATACGCAGTATTTT. It is translated as CASSFDSMRGGTDTQYF.

As concerns this clonotype: Sequence at one end of the junction differs from germline and may be a read error. The chain joins TRBV19 to TRBJ2-1; D unclear. Germline assignment: CDR1 LNHDA and CDR2 SQIVND (reference sequence). The CDR3 runs to 12 residues. CDR3 in amino acids: CASNISGNERFF. CDR3 nucleotide sequence: TGTGCCAGTAATATATCGGGTAATGAGCGGTTCTTC.

Of note for this clonotype: The missing conserved phenylalanine or tryptophan at the end of this CDR3 makes a read error likely. J is TRBJ2-3 and V is TRBV12-3 or TRBV12-4; tentative D call: TRBD2 (5 bases). This CDR3 contains 13 residues. CDR3 coding DNA: TGTGCTAGCACCTCCAGAGGGCCAGATACGCAGTATCTT. It specifies CASTSRGPDTQYL.

Concerning this clonotype itself: Mismatch with germline at one junction end may stem from a read error. The V gene is TRBV11-2, the J gene TRBJ2-1, with D unresolved. The CDR3 spans 14 residues. Germline V gene sequence: CDR1 SGHAT, CDR2 FQNNGV. CDR3 sequence: CPSNSFYGSNEQFF. The CDR3, as DNA: TGTCCCAGCAACTCCTTTTATGGGTCCAATGAGCAGTTCTTC.